This T cell receptor beta chain is from a study of blood T cell repertoires in COVID-19. The CDR3 spans 13 residues. The V end lost 5 bases, the J end lost 4 bases, and 11 bases lay between the germline ends. Germline CDR1 reads SGHAT; CDR2 reads FQNNGV. TCRdb keeps only in-frame clones here, not all; method: immunoSEQ multiplex PCR. The sample includes roughly 200,000 clones, about four fifths of them seen just once. The clonotype comes from a woman aged 50 to 65 who had been exposed to COVID-19. The J gene is TRBJ2-5, the V gene TRBV11-2; maybe TRBD2 (6 bases). Sample: PBMCs or T cells enriched from blood (not recorded which). The CDR3 region is CASSGSEGETQYF. The CDR3 nucleotides are TGTGCCAGCAGCGGGTCGGAGGGAGAGACCCAGTACTTC.